The clone carrying this T cell receptor beta chain turned up a few times. This CDR3 is built from 15 residues. CDR1 and CDR2 from the germline V gene are SGHNT and YYREEE (reference sequence). V dropped 0 bases and J dropped 0 bases, with 6 bases sitting between them. Profiled with immunoSEQ multiplex PCR; TCRdb holds only in-frame clones, not every one. The sample has 85,000 to 110,000 clones, approximately 90% seen once. The data originate from a study of blood T cell repertoires in COVID-19. Source material: peripheral blood. The clonotype originates from a man aged 50 or older in a cohort sampled during active COVID-19. The chain links TRBV5-4 to TRBJ2-2; D is unclear. In DNA form, the CDR3 reads TGTGCCAGCAGCTTGGTCACTTCGAACACCGGGGAGCTGTTTTTT. Translated: CASSLVTSNTGELFF.